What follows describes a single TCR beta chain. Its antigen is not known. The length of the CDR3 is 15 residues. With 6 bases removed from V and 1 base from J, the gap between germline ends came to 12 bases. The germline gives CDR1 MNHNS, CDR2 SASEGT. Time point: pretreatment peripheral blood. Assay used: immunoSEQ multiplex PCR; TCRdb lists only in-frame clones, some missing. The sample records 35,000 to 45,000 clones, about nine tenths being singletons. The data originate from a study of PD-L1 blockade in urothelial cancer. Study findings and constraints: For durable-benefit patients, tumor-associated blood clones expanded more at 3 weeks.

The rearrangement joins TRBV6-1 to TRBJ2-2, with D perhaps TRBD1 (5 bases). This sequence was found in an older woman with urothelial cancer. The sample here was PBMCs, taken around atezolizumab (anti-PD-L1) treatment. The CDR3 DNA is TGTGCCAGCAGCCTAACAACAGGGAACACCGGGGAGCTGTTTTTT. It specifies CASSLTTGNTGELFF.